This T cell receptor (beta chain) is from a study of blood T cells in healthy people across ages. A second 7 to 11 cycle PCR used barcoded and J-beta primers. TCRdb re-derived calls from the 5' RACE reads in MiXCR, one entry per CDR3 protein. The sample has 1.5 million to 1.8 million distinct CDR3 sequences, approximately 42% seen once. This clonotype was counted once. The germline V gene encodes CDR1 SGHAT and CDR2 FQNNGV. The CDR3 loop spans 15 amino acids. Whenever a sample was processed, at least 6 million PBMCs were isolated. At least 5 micrograms of total RNA were extracted per sample. The sequence came from a woman between 18 and 30 years old in good health. The chain uses TRBV11-2 and TRBJ2-4; D not certain. The J call may be wrong; the DNA end is better matched by TRBJ2-7. The sequencing input was blood. The CDR3 DNA is TGTGCCAGCAGCTTTGAGACGGCTGCACCCTACGAGCAGTACTTC. Translation gives CASSFETAAPYEQYF.